These 22 T cell receptor beta chains were all obtained from the same sample, sequenced in a study of T cell responses to AZD1222 COVID-19 vaccine. The protocol was immunoSEQ multiplex PCR, while the TCRdb copy is restricted to in-frame clones and leaves out a portion. The sample has some 120,000 clones; roughly 84% are singletons. This material consisted of peripheral blood, taken on day 0 of AZD1222 vaccination. These receptors all stem from an adult in good health.

The genes are TRBV11-2 and TRBJ1-2, with 7 bases fitting TRBD1. This CDR3 spans 15 amino acids. V dropped 5 bases and J dropped 4; count of bases not matched to a gene: 10. CDR1 and CDR2 from the germline V gene are SGHAT and FQNNGV. This chain's CDR3 is CASSPSEGASYGYTF. CDR3 DNA: TGTGCCAGCAGCCCCTCGGAGGGGGCCAGCTATGGCTACACCTTC.

The chain carries TRBV11-3 and TRBJ1-2, with unresolved D. In germline, CDR1 is SGHNT, CDR2 YENEEA. The CDR3 has 12 amino acids. V was pared by 1 base and J by 3 bases, with 3 bases between. Here the CDR3 reads CASSLGDYGYTF. The CDR3 DNA sequence: TGTGCCAGCAGCTTAGGGGACTATGGCTACACCTTC.

The V and J genes are TRBV19 and TRBJ2-2; D unresolved. This CDR3 is 13 amino acids long. CDR1 and CDR2 from the germline V gene are LNHDA and SQIVND (reference sequence). V was clipped by 5 bases and J by 6 bases, with 10 bases between them. Here the CDR3 reads CASSPTLSGELFF. In DNA, the CDR3 is TGTGCCAGTAGTCCTACCCTATCCGGGGAGCTGTTTTTT.

The chain combines TRBV2 with TRBJ1-3, with D perhaps TRBD1 (6 bases). V lost 6 bases, J lost 1 base, and 19 bases lay in between. This CDR3 spans 17 amino acids. CDR1 is SNHLY, CDR2 FYNNEI, per germline. Here the CDR3 reads CASRPTFTGRSGNTIYF. The CDR3 DNA follows: TGTGCCAGCAGGCCCACATTCACAGGGAGGTCTGGAAACACCATATATTTT.

CDR3 region: CASSGGSGANVLTF. CDR3 bases: TGTGCCAGCAGTGGAGGCTCTGGGGCCAACGTCCTGACTTTC. The rearrangement uses TRBV28 and TRBJ2-6; a possible D gene is TRBD2 (5 bases). This CDR3 region has 14 residues. Germline CDR1 is MDHEN and CDR2 is SYDVKM. The V gene lost 5 bases and the J gene lost 0 bases, with 5 bases spanning the gap.

This clone is medium-sized within its sample. The chain uses TRBV4-2 and TRBJ2-2; possibly TRBD2 for D (5 bases). Trimming removed 1 base from V and 4 bases from J, with 7 bases in between. This CDR3 has 14 residues. Germline CDR1 reads LGHNA; CDR2 reads YNFKEQ. CDR3 region: CASSQGETTGELFF. The CDR3 nucleotides read TGTGCCAGCAGCCAAGGGGAGACCACCGGGGAGCTGTTTTTT.

The chain combines TRBV30 with TRBJ2-3, with 9 bases identical to TRBD2. Per the germline V gene, CDR1 is GTSNPN and CDR2 is SVGIG (reference sequence). Trimming took 0 bases from V and 4 from J; bases not matched to a gene: 8. This CDR3 region has 16 residues. The CDR3: CAWSVRGGRAADTQYF. DNA for the CDR3: TGTGCCTGGAGTGTACGGGGCGGGAGGGCCGCAGATACGCAGTATTTT.

The chain couples TRBV15 to TRBJ1-1, with 7 bases identical to TRBD1. Looked up from germline, CDR1 is LNHNV and CDR2 is YYDKDF (reference sequence). The CDR3 runs 14 residues. J lost 3 bases, V lost 6 bases, and 7 bases had no gene match. CDR3 DNA sequence: TGTGCCACCAGAGGGGGCGAGTTCCACACTGAAGCTTTCTTT. It specifies CATRGGEFHTEAFF. Full variable domain (outside the CDR3, taken from reference TRBV15 and TRBJ1-1): DAMVIQNPRYQVTQFGKPVTLSCSQTLNHNVMYWYQQKSSQAPKLLFHYYDKDFNNEADTPDNFQSRRPNTSFCFLDIRSPGLGDTAMYLCATRGGEFHTEAFFGQGTRLTVV.

This chain joins TRBV19 and TRBJ1-5, with D maybe TRBD1 (6 bases). Germline lookup yields CDR1 LNHDA and CDR2 SQIVND (reference sequence). The CDR3 extends over 13 amino acids. V was shortened by 11 bases and J by 3 bases, with 14 bases between the two germline ends. Here the CDR3 reads CAGARDTNQPQHF. CDR3 bases: TGTGCCGGAGCGCGGGACACCAATCAGCCCCAGCATTTT.

The chain has TRBV6-6 and TRBJ2-1; D gene unclear. The germline CDR1 and CDR2 sequences are MNHNY and SVGAGI (reference sequence). The ends were cut back, 8 bases at V and 4 bases at J, with 12 bases in the middle. The CDR3 runs 13 residues. The CDR3 DNA is TGTGCCAGCCGAGAAGGGCGGTACAATGAGCAGTTCTTC. As protein: CASREGRYNEQFF.

The V gene is TRBV9, the J gene TRBJ1-3; D might be TRBD1 (5 bases). The V end was cut by 0 bases, the J end by 3 bases, with 10 bases between. CDR1 is SGDLS and CDR2 is YYNGEE in the germline V gene. The CDR3 totals 15 residues. The CDR3 here is CASSVEGFFGNTIYF. CDR3 nucleotide sequence: TGTGCCAGCAGCGTAGAGGGGTTCTTTGGAAACACCATATATTTT.

The rearrangement uses TRBV7-2 and TRBJ1-1; D is unresolved. Germline loops: CDR1 SGHTA, CDR2 FQGNSA. The CDR3 runs to 13 residues. The V end was cut by 4 bases, the J end by 3 bases, with 9 bases between. CDR3 bases: TGTGCCAGCAGCTCCTCGTTTGACACTGAAGCTTTCTTT. It yields the protein CASSSSFDTEAFF.

The genes are TRBV11-2 and TRBJ1-6; the D is unclear. Deletions cut 2 bases from V and 12 bases from J, with 11 bases between. The CDR3 runs 13 residues. CDR1 and CDR2 from the germline V gene are SGHAT and FQNNGV. As DNA, the CDR3 is TGTGCCAGCAGCTTATTGGAGAGCCGACCCCTCCACTTT. This codes for CASSLLESRPLHF.

The rearrangement uses TRBV7-2 and TRBJ1-2; 9 bases fit TRBD1. This CDR3 spans 15 amino acids. Germline V gives CDR1 SGHTA, CDR2 FQGNSA. Germline trimming cut 6 bases from V and 6 bases from J; bases unmatched to any gene: 11. This chain's CDR3 is CASRPKTTGGDGYTF. The CDR3 coding sequence is TGTGCCAGCAGACCGAAAACAACAGGGGGCGATGGCTACACCTTC.

This chain joins TRBV5-1 and TRBJ1-1; no reliable D call. Germline V CDR1 and CDR2: SGHRS, YFSETQ. CDR3 length: 15 residues. The V end was cut by 4 bases, the J end by 1 base, with 14 bases between. CDR3 sequence reads: CASSGVVRPNTEAFF. The CDR3 bases are TGCGCCAGCAGCGGGGTGGTCAGACCGAACACTGAAGCTTTCTTT.

The chain's CDR3 is CASSVGNTYEQYF. The CDR3 DNA sequence: TGTGCCAGCAGCGTAGGGAACACCTACGAGCAGTACTTC. This chain connects TRBV9 to TRBJ2-7, with D unclear. CDR3 length: 13 residues. Looked up from germline, CDR1 is SGDLS and CDR2 is YYNGEE. With 0 bases removed from V and 2 bases from J, the gap between germline ends came to 6 bases.

The chain links TRBV6-5 to TRBJ1-5; D gene ambiguous. This CDR3 is built from 15 residues. V lost 0 bases and J 10 bases, leaving 16 bases between the germline ends. Germline V gene lookup returns CDR1 MNHEY and CDR2 SVGAGI. CDR3 sequence: CASSYSRTANIPQHF. In DNA, the CDR3 is TGTGCCAGCAGTTACTCGAGGACGGCCAACATACCCCAGCATTTT.

The chain joins TRBV27 to TRBJ1-5; D is perhaps TRBD1 (5 bases). The germline V gene encodes CDR1 MNHEY and CDR2 SMNVEV (reference sequence). Between the trimmed V and J ends, which lost 5 bases and 7 bases, there was a span of 21 bases. CDR3 length equals 16 residues. The CDR3 DNA reads as TGTGCCAGCAGTCGAAACACGGGACTTTTCGGGCAGCCCCAGCATTTT. Its protein is CASSRNTGLFGQPQHF.

The V call is TRBV6-4, the J call TRBJ1-1; no clear D gene. Between the trimmed V and J ends, which lost 6 bases and 1 base, there was a span of 15 bases. The germline CDR1 and CDR2 sequences are MRHNA and SNTAGT. The CDR3 runs 15 residues. CDR3 amino acids: CASRDGNITNTEAFF. As DNA, the CDR3 is TGTGCCAGCAGGGACGGGAATATTACGAACACTGAAGCTTTCTTT.

The V call is TRBV6-5, the J call TRBJ1-2; D gene uncertain. The CDR3 covers 13 residues. V was shortened by 2 bases and J by 4 bases, with 8 bases between the two germline ends. The germline gives CDR1 MNHEY, CDR2 SVGAGI. In DNA, the CDR3 is TGTGCCAGCAGTTACGATCGGGCCTATGGCTACACCTTC. It codes for CASSYDRAYGYTF.

The rearrangement links TRBV7-9 to TRBJ2-7; D perhaps matches TRBD1 (5 bases). Germline V gives CDR1 SEHNR, CDR2 FQNEAQ (reference sequence). V lost 3 bases to trimming and J lost 7 bases, with 16 bases between them. This CDR3 is built from 14 residues. The CDR3 DNA sequence: TGTGCCAGCAGCTTGGCGGTGGGGCCGGCTGAGCAGTACTTC. The encoded protein is CASSLAVGPAEQYF. Supplemented by reference TRBV7-9 and TRBJ2-7, the full variable domain reads DTGVSQNPRHKITKRGQNVTFRCDPISEHNRLYWYRQTLGQGPEFLTYFQNEAQLEKSRLLSDRFSAERPKGSFSTLEIQRTEQGDSAMYLCASSLAVGPAEQYFGPGTRLTVT.

V is TRBV11-2 and J is TRBJ1-5; D uncertain. Germline CDR1 and CDR2: SGHAT and FQNNGV. The V end was cut by 5 bases, the J end by 4 bases, with 12 bases between. This CDR3 has 14 residues. Here the CDR3 reads CASSATDLNQPQHF. Written as DNA, the CDR3 is TGTGCCAGCAGCGCTACTGACCTAAATCAGCCCCAGCATTTT.